Listed below are T cell receptor beta chains from one sample, sequenced in a study of shared clonotypes between healthy human individuals. The repertoire was sequenced with immunoSEQ multiplex PCR; TCRdb's copy has only in-frame clones and lacks some. The table lists fewer than 2.5 million clones, roughly 93% of them singletons, with around 0.37% in the top ten. Sequenced sample: naive CD4+ T cells from PBMCs. The receptors here all came from a man aged 18 to 30 in good health. Some clones in this sample may be carry-over from other donors' samples. The CDR3 runs from the conserved cysteine through the conserved F or W. The D gene is left open where the match is weak. A row's size may be missing; if present it is once, few, many or a size class.

DNA: TGCGCCAGCAGCTTGGGATCAGGCCTTCTAGTGGACAATGAGCAGTTCTTC
CDR3: CASSLGSGLLVDNEQFF
size: once
J: TRBJ2-1
V: TRBV5-1
D: -

DNA: TGCAGCGCTCGGGATCTTAACTATGGCTACACCTTC
CDR3: CSARDLNYGYTF
size: -
J: TRBJ1-2
V: TRBV29-1
D: -

DNA: TGTGCCAGCAGCGTAGATGCCCAGCCCACGCCCCAGCATTTT
CDR3: CASSVDAQPTPQHF
size: -
J: TRBJ1-5
V: TRBV9
D: -

DNA: TGTGCCAGCTCACAGGGTGTCTCTGGAAACACCATATATTTT
CDR3: CASSQGVSGNTIYF
size: few
J: TRBJ1-3
V: TRBV18
D: -

DNA: TGTGCCAGCAGGTGGCGGGGGCGAGCAGATACGCAGTATTTT
CDR3: CASRWRGRADTQYF
size: -
J: TRBJ2-3
V: TRBV2
D: -

DNA: TGTGCCAGTAGTATAGATCCCCACACCCGGACGAACGAGCAGTACTTC
CDR3: CASSIDPHTRTNEQYF
size: -
J: TRBJ2-7
V: TRBV19
D: -

DNA: TGTGCCAGCAGCCGCGATGTAACGCTTCGAGGGTCACCCCTCCACTTT
CDR3: CASSRDVTLRGSPLHF
size: -
J: TRBJ1-6
V: TRBV5-8
D: -

DNA: TGTGCCAGCAGCTTAACTCTCGAATACGAGCAGTACTTC
CDR3: CASSLTLEYEQYF
size: -
J: TRBJ2-7
V: TRBV7-2
D: -

DNA: TGTGCCAGCAGCGTAGTGGCGGGGAGGGGGATGAACACTGAAGCTTTCTTT
CDR3: CASSVVAGRGMNTEAFF
size: -
J: TRBJ1-1
V: TRBV9
D: -

DNA: TGTGCCAGCAGCGGGCGACAGGGGGCAGAAGCTTTCTTT
CDR3: CASSGRQGAEAFF
size: few
J: TRBJ1-1
V: TRBV11-2
D: TRBD1

DNA: TGTGCCAGCAGGGGGGACAGACCTGGGGCCAACGTCCTGACTTTC
CDR3: CASRGDRPGANVLTF
size: -
J: TRBJ2-6
V: TRBV5-4
D: TRBD1

DNA: TGCGCCAGCAGCGCAAACCAGGGACTTTCTGGGGCCAACGTCCTGACTTTC
CDR3: CASSANQGLSGANVLTF
size: -
J: TRBJ2-6
V: TRBV5-1
D: -

DNA: TGTGCCATCAGCCCGGACGGAGCTAATGAAAAACTGTTTTTT
CDR3: CAISPDGANEKLFF
size: -
J: TRBJ1-4
V: TRBV10-3
D: -

DNA: TGTGCCAGCAGCTTTGCACAGATCCGCCACGAGCAGTACTTC
CDR3: CASSFAQIRHEQYF
size: -
J: TRBJ2-7
V: TRBV12-1
D: -

DNA: TGTGCCAGCACTGATACCTATACGCAGTATTTT
CDR3: CASTDTYTQYF
size: -
J: TRBJ2-3
V: TRBV6-1
D: -

DNA: TGTGCCAGCAGCAGAGGCGGACAGGGGAGTGAAAAACTGTTTTTT
CDR3: CASSRGGQGSEKLFF
size: -
J: TRBJ1-4
V: TRBV28
D: TRBD1

DNA: TGTGCCAGTGGGACAGGGGGCGCGGAGACCCAGTACTTC
CDR3: CASGTGGAETQYF
size: -
J: TRBJ2-5
V: TRBV6-1
D: TRBD1

DNA: TGTGCCAGCAGGGAATTGGGCAGCCCCAATCAGCCCCAGCATTTT
CDR3: CASRELGSPNQPQHF
size: -
J: TRBJ1-5
V: TRBV6-1
D: -

DNA: TGTGCCAGCAGCTTTACAATGATGGGTCGGGGATCGTTCACTGAAGCTTTCTTT
CDR3: CASSFTMMGRGSFTEAFF
size: -
J: TRBJ1-1
V: TRBV7-8
D: -

DNA: TGTGCCAGCAGAGGGGCTCCGGGACAGGGTAGGAATACGCAGTATTTT
CDR3: CASRGAPGQGRNTQYF
size: -
J: TRBJ2-3
V: TRBV7-9
D: TRBD1

DNA: TGTGCCATCAGAAGACAGGGGGATGAGAATGAGCAGTTCTTC
CDR3: CAIRRQGDENEQFF
size: -
J: TRBJ2-1
V: TRBV10-3
D: TRBD1

DNA: TGCGCCAGCAGCCAGAGCGGCCCACCAACTAATGAAAAACTGTTTTTT
CDR3: CASSQSGPPTNEKLFF
size: -
J: TRBJ1-4
V: TRBV4-3
D: -

DNA: TGTGCTAGTGGTTCATCGAACAAGGGAGATACGCAGTATTTT
CDR3: CASGSSNKGDTQYF
size: -
J: TRBJ2-3
V: TRBV12-5
D: -

DNA: TGTGCCAGCAGCTCCGACAGGAACACCGGGGAGCTGTTTTTT
CDR3: CASSSDRNTGELFF
size: once
J: TRBJ2-2
V: TRBV11-2
D: -

DNA: TGTGCCAGCAGCTTAGGCGGAGTGGACTCTGGAAACACCATATATTTT
CDR3: CASSLGGVDSGNTIYF
size: -
J: TRBJ1-3
V: TRBV11-3
D: -

DNA: TGTGCCAGCAGCGACCGAGGGGTCACTGAAGCTTTCTTT
CDR3: CASSDRGVTEAFF
size: -
J: TRBJ1-1
V: TRBV7-2
D: -

DNA: TGTGCCAGCAGCGTAGCCCTAGTATCATACAATGAGCAGTTCTTC
CDR3: CASSVALVSYNEQFF
size: -
J: TRBJ2-1
V: TRBV9
D: -

DNA: TGCGCCAGCAGCTTGGGTCTAGCGGGAGGAGCCGGGGAGCTGTTTTTT
CDR3: CASSLGLAGGAGELFF
size: -
J: TRBJ2-2
V: TRBV5-1
D: TRBD2

DNA: TGTGCCACCAGCAGAGATCCACGGGTCGGCAATGAGCAGTTCTTC
CDR3: CATSRDPRVGNEQFF
size: -
J: TRBJ2-1
V: TRBV15
D: -

DNA: TGTGTCTGGAGTTTCTCATCCTACAATGAGCAGTTCTTC
CDR3: CVWSFSSYNEQFF
size: once
J: TRBJ2-1
V: TRBV30
D: -

DNA: TGTGCCAGCTCCCGCGGACAGCTTAGCACAGATACGCAGTATTTT
CDR3: CASSRGQLSTDTQYF
size: once
J: TRBJ2-3
V: TRBV18
D: -

DNA: TGTGCCAGCAGCCAAGGTCTTTCGGGAGGATTCACAGATACGCAGTATTTT
CDR3: CASSQGLSGGFTDTQYF
size: -
J: TRBJ2-3
V: TRBV4-2
D: TRBD2

DNA: TGTGCCAGCAGCCCGGGACAAGGGTCCTACGAGCAGTACTTC
CDR3: CASSPGQGSYEQYF
size: -
J: TRBJ2-7
V: TRBV28
D: -

DNA: TGTGCCAGCAGCCTCGTGGAAGGAGCGGGAGTCGAGCAGTACTTC
CDR3: CASSLVEGAGVEQYF
size: -
J: TRBJ2-7
V: TRBV9
D: TRBD2

DNA: TGTGCCAGCAGTGACCCTGGGCTAGCGGCGACAACCCGAAGGACCCAGTACTTC
CDR3: CASSDPGLAATTRRTQYF
size: -
J: TRBJ2-5
V: TRBV2
D: TRBD2

DNA: TGTGCCAGCAGTACAAGTGACAGACGCAATCAGCCCCAGCATTTT
CDR3: CASSTSDRRNQPQHF
size: -
J: TRBJ1-5
V: TRBV6-5
D: -

DNA: TGTGCCAGCAGTTTAACACAGGGGGTGGAGACCCAGTACTTC
CDR3: CASSLTQGVETQYF
size: -
J: TRBJ2-5
V: TRBV28
D: TRBD1

DNA: TGTGCCTGGAGTAACGTTCGGGGCTACACCTTC
CDR3: CAWSNVRGYTF
size: -
J: TRBJ1-2
V: TRBV30
D: -